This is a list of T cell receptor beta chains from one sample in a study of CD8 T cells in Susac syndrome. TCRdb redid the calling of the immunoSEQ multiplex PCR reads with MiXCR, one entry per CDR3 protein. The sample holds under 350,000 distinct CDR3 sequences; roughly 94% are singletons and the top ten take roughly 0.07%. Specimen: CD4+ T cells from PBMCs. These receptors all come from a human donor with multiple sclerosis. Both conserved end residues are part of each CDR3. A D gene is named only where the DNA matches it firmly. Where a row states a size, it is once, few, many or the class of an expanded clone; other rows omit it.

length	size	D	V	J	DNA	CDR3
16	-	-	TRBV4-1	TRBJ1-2	TGCGCCAGCAGCCAAGTGTCGTGGCAGGGAAACTATGGCTACACCTTC	CASSQVSWQGNYGYTF
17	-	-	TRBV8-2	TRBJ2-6	TGTGGCATCGGAACCAAGATAACACAAAGTCGGGCCAACGTCCTGACTTTC	CGIGTKITQSRANVLTF
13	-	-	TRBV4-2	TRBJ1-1	TGTGCCAGCAGCCAGGGGCGGAACACTGAAGCTTTCTTT	CASSQGRNTEAFF
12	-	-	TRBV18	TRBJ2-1	TGTGCCAGCTCCCCCAAGTACAATGAGCAGTTCTTC	CASSPKYNEQFF
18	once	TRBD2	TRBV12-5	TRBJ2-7	TGTGCTAGTGGTTTGGTAAGAGGGCTAGCGGGGGCATCCAGCGAGCAGTACTTC	CASGLVRGLAGASSEQYF
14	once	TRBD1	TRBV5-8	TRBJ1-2	TGTGCCAGCAGCTTGTCGCTCACAGGGGTTGGCTACACCTTC	CASSLSLTGVGYTF
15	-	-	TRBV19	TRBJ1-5	TGTGCCAGTAGTATAGGGGGCCCGGGAAATCAGCCCCAGCATTTT	CASSIGGPGNQPQHF
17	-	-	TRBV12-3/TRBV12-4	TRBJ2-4	TGTGCCAGCAGTTCCCGGACAGGGAGGGTTGCCAAAAACATTCAGTACTTC	CASSSRTGRVAKNIQYF
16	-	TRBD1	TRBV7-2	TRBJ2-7	TGTGCCAGCAGCCGGGCAGGGACAGGGTGGCCCTACGAGCAGTACTTC	CASSRAGTGWPYEQYF
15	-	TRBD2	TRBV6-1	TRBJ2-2	TGTGCCAGCACTAGCGGGGGGGCCGGCACCGGGGAGCTGTTTTTT	CASTSGGAGTGELFF
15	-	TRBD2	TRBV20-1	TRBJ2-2	TGCAGTGCTCGGAAGCGGGGGGGCCTCACCGGGGAGCTGTTTTTT	CSARKRGGLTGELFF
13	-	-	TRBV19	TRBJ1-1	TGTGCCAGTAGTATACTGGGGAACACTGAAGCTTTCTTT	CASSILGNTEAFF
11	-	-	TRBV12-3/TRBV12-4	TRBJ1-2	TGTGCCAGCTCTATTGGGTATGGCTACACCTTC	CASSIGYGYTF
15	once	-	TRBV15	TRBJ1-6	TGTGCCACCAGCGGGTCAAGCTCCTATAATTCACCCCTCCACTTT	CATSGSSSYNSPLHF
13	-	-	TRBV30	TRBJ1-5	TGTGCCTGTGGGGGGGGAAGCAATCAGCCCCAGCATTTT	CACGGGSNQPQHF
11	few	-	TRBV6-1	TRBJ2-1	TGTGCCAGCAGTGCCGGGGGCGAGCAGTTCTTC	CASSAGGEQFF
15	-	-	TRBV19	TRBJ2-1	TGTGCCAGTAGCGCGAGGGGAAGCTCCTACAATGAGCAGTTCTTC	CASSARGSSYNEQFF
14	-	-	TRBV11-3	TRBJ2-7	TGTGCCAGCAGCTTCGGAGCGAGTTCCTACGAGCAGTACTTC	CASSFGASSYEQYF
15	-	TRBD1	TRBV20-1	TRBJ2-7	TGCAGTGCTGGCTCGGCCGGGACAGGGAGCTACGAGCAGTACTTC	CSAGSAGTGSYEQYF
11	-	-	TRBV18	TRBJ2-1	TGTGCCAGCTCCCTCTCGGGTGAGCAGTTCTTC	CASSLSGEQFF
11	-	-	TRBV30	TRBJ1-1	TGTGCCTGGAGTGTACGTGAGATTGCTTTCTTT	CAWSVREIAFF
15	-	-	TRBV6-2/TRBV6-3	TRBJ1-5	TGTGCCAGCAGTTATCGGCAGGGTGGGTATCAGCCCCAGCATTTT	CASSYRQGGYQPQHF
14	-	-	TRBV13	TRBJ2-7	TGTGCCAGCAGCTCACAGGGAATAACCTACGAGCAGTACTTC	CASSSQGITYEQYF
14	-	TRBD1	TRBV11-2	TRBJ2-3	TGTGCCAGCAGCCAACGACAGGGGGCAGATACGCAGTATTTT	CASSQRQGADTQYF
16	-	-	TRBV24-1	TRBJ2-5	TGTGCCACCAGTGATTTCTCTGGCCAACGGGGAGAGACCCAGTACTTC	CATSDFSGQRGETQYF
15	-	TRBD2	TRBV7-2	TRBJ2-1	TGTGCCAGCAGCCCTGCGCCTAGCGGGTACAATGAGCAGTTCTTC	CASSPAPSGYNEQFF
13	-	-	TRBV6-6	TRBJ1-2	TGTGCCAGCAGTTACTCTTTAGATTATGGCTACACCTTC	CASSYSLDYGYTF
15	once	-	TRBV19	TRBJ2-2	TGTGCCAGTAAGGGGACGCGAGCGAACACCGGGGAGCTGTTTTTT	CASKGTRANTGELFF
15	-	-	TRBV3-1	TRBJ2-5	TGTGCCAGCAGCCATTACGGGGCGGACACAGAGACCCAGTACTTC	CASSHYGADTETQYF
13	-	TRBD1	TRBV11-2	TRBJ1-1	TGTGCCAGCCGGCCCTCGGGACAGGGTAGGGCTTTCTTT	CASRPSGQGRAFF
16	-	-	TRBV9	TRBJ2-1	TGTGCCAGCAGCGTAACTTCAGTCGGGGCCTACAATGAGCAGTTCTTC	CASSVTSVGAYNEQFF
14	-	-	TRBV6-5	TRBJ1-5	TGTGCCAGCAGTTTCACAGGGAACCATCGGCCCCAGCATTTT	CASSFTGNHRPQHF
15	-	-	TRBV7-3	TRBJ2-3	TGTGCCAGCAGCTTGGGTGTGCGGAGCACAGATACGCAGTATTTT	CASSLGVRSTDTQYF
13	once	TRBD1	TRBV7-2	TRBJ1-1	TGTGCCACCTCGGACAGGGGGAACACTGAAGCTTTCTTT	CATSDRGNTEAFF
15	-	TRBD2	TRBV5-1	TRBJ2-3	TGCGCCAGCAGCTTGGCAGCTAGCGGTACAGATACGCAGTATTTT	CASSLAASGTDTQYF
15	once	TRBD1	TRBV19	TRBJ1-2	TGTGCCAGTAGTGGGACAGGGGAAGGGATCTATGGCTACACCTTC	CASSGTGEGIYGYTF
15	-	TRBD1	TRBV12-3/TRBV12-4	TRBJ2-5	TGTGCCGGCAGCCGGTCGGGACAGCCACAAGAGACCCAGTACTTC	CAGSRSGQPQETQYF
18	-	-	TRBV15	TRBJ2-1	TGTGCCACCAGCAGAGATAATAGGTTGGGGAGCTCCTACAATGAGCAGTTCTTC	CATSRDNRLGSSYNEQFF
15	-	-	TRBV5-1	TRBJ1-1	TGCGCCAGCAGCCACGCAGGGGCTGGGGGCACTGAAGCTTTCTTT	CASSHAGAGGTEAFF
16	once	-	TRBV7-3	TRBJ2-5	TGTGCCAGCAGTCACTCCCGGTCACCCGGGCGGGAGACCCAGTACTTC	CASSHSRSPGRETQYF
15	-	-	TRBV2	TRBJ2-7	TGTGCCAGCAGCCTACAGGGTAGTAGGGTCTACGAGCAGTACTTC	CASSLQGSRVYEQYF
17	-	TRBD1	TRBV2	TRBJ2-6	TGTGCCAGCGGACCGGGACAGCTCCTCTCTGGGGCCAACGTCCTGACTTTC	CASGPGQLLSGANVLTF